This T cell receptor (beta chain) was profiled in a study of T-cell reconstitution after alpha-beta-depleted transplantation in children. There are many counts of this clonotype. Its cognate antigen is unknown. Broader study findings: Hyperexpanded clones declined; after one year, newly produced T cells mostly supplied diversity.

This sample's TCRbeta library carried unique molecular identifier barcodes. TCRdb used MiXCR to reprocess the PCR reads, holding one entry per CDR3 protein. This table holds about 640,000 distinct CDR3 sequences, 10% to 15% found once. This receptor was identified in a male patient aged 5 to 17 who had a stem cell transplant for acute myeloid leukemia, so the T cells may come from the graft donor. Material: PBMCs, mostly from graft donor cells, obtained 360 days after TCRalphabeta/CD19-depleted stem cell transplant.

The CDR3 nucleotides read TGCAGCGTTTTAACTAGCGGGAGGGCCCGTGTCGAGCAGTACTTC. Its translation is CSVLTSGRARVEQYF. This chain uses TRBV29-1 with TRBJ2-7, with 13 nucleotides matching TRBD2. The ends lost 5 bases at V and 6 bases at J; junction bases unmatched: 10. The CDR3 spans 15 residues. Germline-derived CDR1 and CDR2 are SQVTM and ANQGSEA.